In its sample, the clone carrying this TCR beta chain was seen a few times. A minimum of 5 micrograms of total RNA was extracted per sample. Trimming stripped 4 bases from V and 0 bases from J, with 10 bases between. The length of the CDR3 is 16 residues. These data belong to a study of blood T cells in healthy people across ages. A sample-barcoded 5' primer and a J-beta primer mix were used in a second PCR of roughly 6 to 12 cycles. Per sample, CDR3-containing paired-end reads numbered at least 2.5 million. TCRdb re-called the 5' RACE reads with MiXCR, one entry per CDR3 protein. Here the sample spans 500,000 to 650,000 distinct CDR3 sequences, about 28% being singletons. This sample also appeared in a second study, on T cells of mothers and their children. That investigation notes: T cell clones that were persistent and microchimeric went undetected.

This TCR derives from a boy between 2 and 10 years old in good health. Source material: blood. The chain uses TRBV12-3 or TRBV12-4 and TRBJ2-6; D remains unclear. CDR3 in DNA: TGTGCCAGCAGTTCGGATGAGATCTCTGGGGCCAACGTCCTGACTTTC. This translates into CASSSDEISGANVLTF.